This T cell receptor (beta chain) was captured in a study of shared clonotypes between healthy human individuals. Turning to the study itself: CD4 naive and memory got three plates each, CD8 naive two, CD8 memory one. Study-level points and caveats: Donor scarcity curtailed the genetic and exposure-history diversity represented herein.

Using immunoSEQ multiplex PCR, the repertoire was profiled, and TCRdb retains in-frame clones only, with some absent. The sample includes roughly 2,500,000 clones, more than 85% of them seen just once. Germline assignment: CDR1 LNHNV and CDR2 YYDKDF (reference sequence). V lost 6 bases and J 4 bases, leaving 13 bases between the germline ends. The CDR3 has 14 residues. For this clone: What it recognizes is unknown.

Partitioning of CD4+ cells yielded a CD45RA+ naive subset and a CD45RA-negative memory subset. The receptor comes from a man aged 18 to 30 in good health. Some clones in this sample may be carry-over from other donors' samples. Sequenced material: naive CD4+ T cells from PBMCs. Subset reported: CD45RA+ positively selected. The chain uses TRBV15 and TRBJ2-1; tentative D call: TRBD2 (6 bases). The DNA for the CDR3 is TGTGCCACCAGAAGGGACTTAACGTACAATGAGCAGTTCTTC. Amino acid sequence: CATRRDLTYNEQFF.